This T cell receptor (beta chain) was documented in a study of shared clonotypes between healthy human individuals. Of note for this clone: Its matching antigen is unknown.

Deep was the level used in running the assay. In the study's own analysis: Junction-only sequences produced by ImmunoSEQ had no quality scores, so filtering differed. Data came from immunoSEQ multiplex PCR; TCRdb stores just in-frame clones and leaves some out. The DNA was the basis for D and trimming; V, J and clone size are from that table. The repertoire consists of some 1,600,000 clones, with around 98% occurring once and the leading ten covering about 0.4%. Study-level results: A handful of donors shared about 5% of their naive CD4 clonotypes.

A CD45RA-negative memory subset and a CD45RA+ naive subset were separated from the CD4+ cells. Sequencing was done on a sample of naive CD4+ T cells sorted from blood. Stated subset: CD45RA+ positively selected. This sequence was found in a man in his thirties or forties in good health.

The CDR3 loop is CASSDQGNTEAFF. CDR3 DNA: TGTGCCAGCAGTGACCAGGGGAACACTGAAGCTTTCTTT. The rearrangement links TRBV6-1 to TRBJ1-1, with a weak D call TRBD1 (5 bases). Germline assignment: CDR1 MNHNS and CDR2 SASEGT. With 3 bases removed from V and 1 base from J, the gap between germline ends came to 6 bases. The CDR3 runs to 13 residues.